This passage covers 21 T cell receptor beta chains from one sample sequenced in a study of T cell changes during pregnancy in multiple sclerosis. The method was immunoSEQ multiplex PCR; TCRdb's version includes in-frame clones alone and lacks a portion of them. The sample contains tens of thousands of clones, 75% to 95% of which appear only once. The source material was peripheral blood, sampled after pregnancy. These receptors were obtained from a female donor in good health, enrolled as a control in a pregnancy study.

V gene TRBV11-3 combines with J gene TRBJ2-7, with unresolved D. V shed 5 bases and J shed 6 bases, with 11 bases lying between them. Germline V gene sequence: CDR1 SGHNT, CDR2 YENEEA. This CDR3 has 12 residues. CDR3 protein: CASSLGPSEQYF. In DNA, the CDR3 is TGTGCCAGCAGCCTAGGTCCGTCCGAGCAGTACTTC.

The CDR3 here is CASRLNPGWSADYNEQFF. The CDR3 DNA is TGTGCAAGTCGCTTAAACCCCGGGTGGTCAGCGGACTACAATGAGCAGTTCTTC. V and J are TRBV12-2 and TRBJ2-1; the table's D call of TRBD2 was not tested on the DNA. TRBV12-2 counts as a pseudogene. This CDR3 has 18 amino acids.

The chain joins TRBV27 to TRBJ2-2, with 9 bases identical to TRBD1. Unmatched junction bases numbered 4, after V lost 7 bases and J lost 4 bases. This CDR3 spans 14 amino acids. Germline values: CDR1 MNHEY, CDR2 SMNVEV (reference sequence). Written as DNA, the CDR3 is TGTGCCAGCACACTGGACAGGGGCACCGGGGAGCTGTTTTTT. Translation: CASTLDRGTGELFF.

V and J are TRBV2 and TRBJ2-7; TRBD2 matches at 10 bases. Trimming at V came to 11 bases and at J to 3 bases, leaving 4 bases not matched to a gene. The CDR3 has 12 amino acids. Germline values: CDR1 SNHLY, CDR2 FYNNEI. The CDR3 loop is CAGLAENYEQYF. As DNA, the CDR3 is TGTGCCGGACTAGCGGAGAACTACGAGCAGTACTTC.

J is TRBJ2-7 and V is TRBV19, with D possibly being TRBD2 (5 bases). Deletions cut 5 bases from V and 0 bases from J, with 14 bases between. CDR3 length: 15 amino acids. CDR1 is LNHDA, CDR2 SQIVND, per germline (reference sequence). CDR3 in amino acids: CASSQGLYFSYEQYF. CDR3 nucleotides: TGTGCCAGTAGTCAAGGACTCTATTTCTCCTACGAGCAGTACTTC.

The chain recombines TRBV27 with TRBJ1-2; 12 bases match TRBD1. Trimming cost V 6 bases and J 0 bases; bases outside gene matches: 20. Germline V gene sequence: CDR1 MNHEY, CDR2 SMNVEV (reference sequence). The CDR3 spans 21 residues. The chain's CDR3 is CASRPLADPGQGADSNYGYTF. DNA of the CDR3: TGTGCCAGCAGGCCACTAGCCGACCCGGGACAGGGGGCGGATTCTAACTATGGCTACACCTTC.

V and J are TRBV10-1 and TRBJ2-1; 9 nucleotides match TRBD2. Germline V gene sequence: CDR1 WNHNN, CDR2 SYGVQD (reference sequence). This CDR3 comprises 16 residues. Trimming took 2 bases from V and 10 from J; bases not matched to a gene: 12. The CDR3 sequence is CASSEDRTSVYQEQFF. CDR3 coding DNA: TGCGCCAGCAGTGAGGACAGGACTAGCGTATACCAAGAGCAGTTCTTC.

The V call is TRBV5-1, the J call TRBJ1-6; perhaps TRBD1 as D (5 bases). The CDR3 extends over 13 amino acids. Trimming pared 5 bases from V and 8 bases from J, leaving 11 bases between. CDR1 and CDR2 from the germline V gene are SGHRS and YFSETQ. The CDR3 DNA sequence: TGCGCCAGCAGGAGGGGAGGGGATTCACCCCTCCACTTT. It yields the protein CASRRGGDSPLHF.

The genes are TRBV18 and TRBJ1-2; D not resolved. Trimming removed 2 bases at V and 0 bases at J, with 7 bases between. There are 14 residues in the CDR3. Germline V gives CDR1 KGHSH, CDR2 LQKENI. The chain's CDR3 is CASSPSVTNYGYTF. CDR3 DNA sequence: TGTGCCAGCTCACCAAGCGTAACTAACTATGGCTACACCTTC.

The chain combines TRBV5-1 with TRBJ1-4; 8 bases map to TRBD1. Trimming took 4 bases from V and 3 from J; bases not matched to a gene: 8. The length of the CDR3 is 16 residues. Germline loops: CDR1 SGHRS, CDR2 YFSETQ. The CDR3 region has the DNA TGCGCCAGCAGCCCCTTCGGACAGGGAGCTAATGAAAAACTGTTTTTT. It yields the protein CASSPFGQGANEKLFF.

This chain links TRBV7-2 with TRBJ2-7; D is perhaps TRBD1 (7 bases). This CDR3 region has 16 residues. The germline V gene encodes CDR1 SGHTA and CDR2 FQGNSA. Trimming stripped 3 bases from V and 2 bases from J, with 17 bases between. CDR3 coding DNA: TGTGCCAGCAGCTTCCAGGGGGGAAGGTCGACCTACGAGCAGTACTTC. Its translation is CASSFQGGRSTYEQYF.

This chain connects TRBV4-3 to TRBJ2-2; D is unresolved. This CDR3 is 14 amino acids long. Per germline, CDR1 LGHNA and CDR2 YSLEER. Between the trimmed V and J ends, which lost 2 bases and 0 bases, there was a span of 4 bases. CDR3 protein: CASSQRTNTGELFF. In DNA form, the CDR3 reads TGCGCCAGCAGCCAACGTACGAACACCGGGGAGCTGTTTTTT.

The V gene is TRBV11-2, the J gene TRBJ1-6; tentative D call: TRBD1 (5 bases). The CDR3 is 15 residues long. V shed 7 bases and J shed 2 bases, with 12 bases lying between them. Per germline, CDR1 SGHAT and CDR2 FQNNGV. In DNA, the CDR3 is TGTGCCAGCACCGAGGACATTCCCTATAATTCACCCCTCCACTTT. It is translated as CASTEDIPYNSPLHF.

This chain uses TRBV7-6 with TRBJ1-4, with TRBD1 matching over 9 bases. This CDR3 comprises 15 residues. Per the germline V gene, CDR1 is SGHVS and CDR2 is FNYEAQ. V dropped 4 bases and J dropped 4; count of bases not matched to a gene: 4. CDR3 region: CASSSRGQGNEKLFF. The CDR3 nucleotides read TGTGCCAGCAGCTCTAGGGGACAGGGTAATGAAAAACTGTTTTTT.

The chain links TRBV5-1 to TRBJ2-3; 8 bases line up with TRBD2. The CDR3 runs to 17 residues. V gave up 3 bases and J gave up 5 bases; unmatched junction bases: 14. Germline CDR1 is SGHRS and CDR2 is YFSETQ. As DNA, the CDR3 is TGCGCCAGCAGCTCCGGACTAGCCAACTTCCCCGGAGATACGCAGTATTTT. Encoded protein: CASSSGLANFPGDTQYF. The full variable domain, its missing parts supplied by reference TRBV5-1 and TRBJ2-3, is KAGVTQTPRYLIKTRGQQVTLSCSPISGHRSVSWYQQTPGQGLQFLFEYFSETQRNKGNFPGRFSGRQFSNSRSEMNVSTLELGDSALYLCASSSGLANFPGDTQYFGPGTRLTVL.

CDR3 bases: TGTGCCAGCAGCTTACCGGGACAGGGAGGCTATGGCTACACCTTC. Translated, it gives CASSLPGQGGYGYTF. The chain recombines TRBV5-5 with TRBJ1-2; 9 positions match TRBD1. V gave up 2 bases and J gave up 4 bases; unmatched junction bases: 6. The CDR3 consists of 15 residues. In germline, CDR1 is SGHKS, CDR2 YYEKEE (reference sequence).

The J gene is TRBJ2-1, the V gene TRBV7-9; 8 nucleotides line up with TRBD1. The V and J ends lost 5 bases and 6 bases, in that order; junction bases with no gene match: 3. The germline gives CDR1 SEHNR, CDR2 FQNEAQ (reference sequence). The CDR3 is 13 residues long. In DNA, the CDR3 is TGTGCCAGCAGCCTGACAGGGGTCAATGAGCAGTTCTTC. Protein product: CASSLTGVNEQFF.

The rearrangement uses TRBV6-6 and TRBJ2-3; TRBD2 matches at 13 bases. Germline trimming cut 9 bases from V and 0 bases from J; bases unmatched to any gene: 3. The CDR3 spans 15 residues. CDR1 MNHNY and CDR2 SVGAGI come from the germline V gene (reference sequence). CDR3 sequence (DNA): TGTGCCAGTCGGACTAGCGGGGGTAGCACAGATACGCAGTATTTT. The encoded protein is CASRTSGGSTDTQYF.

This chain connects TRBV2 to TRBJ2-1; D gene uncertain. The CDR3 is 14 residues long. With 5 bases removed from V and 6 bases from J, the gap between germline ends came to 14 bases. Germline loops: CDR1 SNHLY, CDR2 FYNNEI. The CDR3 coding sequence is TGTGCCAGCAGTCTACGATTGTCCCCCAATGAGCAGTTCTTC. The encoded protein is CASSLRLSPNEQFF.

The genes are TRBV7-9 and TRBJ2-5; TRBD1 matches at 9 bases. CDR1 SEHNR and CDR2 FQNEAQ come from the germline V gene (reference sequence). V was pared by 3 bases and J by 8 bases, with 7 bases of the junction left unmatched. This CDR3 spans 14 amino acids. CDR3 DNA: TGTGCCAGCAGCTTGAGAGGGACAGGGTCTACCCAGTACTTC. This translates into CASSLRGTGSTQYF.

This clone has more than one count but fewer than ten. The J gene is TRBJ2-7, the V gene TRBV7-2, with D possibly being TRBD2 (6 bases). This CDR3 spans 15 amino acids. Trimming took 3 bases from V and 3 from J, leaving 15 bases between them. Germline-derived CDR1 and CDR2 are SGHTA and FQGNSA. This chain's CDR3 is CASSLEGTHYYEQYF. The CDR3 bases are TGTGCCAGCAGCTTGGAGGGGACCCACTACTACGAGCAGTACTTC.